A selection of T cell receptor beta chains follows, all from one sample in a study of cytomegalovirus exposure and HLA in healthy donors. TCRdb keeps only in-frame clones here, not all; method: immunoSEQ multiplex PCR. This sample carries some 83,000 clones, approximately 95% of them seen once, and the ten largest clones take around 2.1%. Sequenced sample: PBMCs. These TCRs come from a woman under 30 in good health and CMV-seronegative. Each CDR3 is given with its conserved first and last residue. Each record gives: J gene, V gene, clone size, D gene, CDR3 DNA, CDR3 protein. The D gene is left open where the match is weak. For some rows the clone size is stated as once, few or many, or as a class when expanded; others skip it.

j_call: TRBJ2-7
v_call: TRBV5-1
clone_size: -
d_call: TRBD1
cdr3_nt: TGCGCCAGCAGCTTGGCTACAGGGGAGCACTACGAGCAGTACTTC
cdr3_aa: CASSLATGEHYEQYF

j_call: TRBJ1-3
v_call: TRBV6-5
clone_size: -
d_call: -
cdr3_nt: TGTGCCAGCAGCGGGGTCTCGGGAAACACCATATATTTT
cdr3_aa: CASSGVSGNTIYF

j_call: TRBJ2-5
v_call: TRBV5-1
clone_size: -
d_call: -
cdr3_nt: TGCGCCAGCAGCCTGGGCCCCACGACAGGCCAAGAGACCCAGTACTTC
cdr3_aa: CASSLGPTTGQETQYF

j_call: TRBJ2-1
v_call: TRBV15
clone_size: -
d_call: TRBD2
cdr3_nt: TGTGCCACCAGCAGAATGAGTTTATCGGGGGGGCGCAATGAGCAGTTCTTC
cdr3_aa: CATSRMSLSGGRNEQFF

j_call: TRBJ1-4
v_call: TRBV25-1
clone_size: -
d_call: TRBD1
cdr3_nt: TGTGCCAGCGCGGACAGGCTGAATGAAAAACTGTTTTTT
cdr3_aa: CASADRLNEKLFF

j_call: TRBJ2-7
v_call: TRBV30
clone_size: -
d_call: -
cdr3_nt: TGTGCCTGGGGCGGGACAGCGACAGCCTACGAGCAGTACTTC
cdr3_aa: CAWGGTATAYEQYF

j_call: TRBJ1-5
v_call: TRBV6-6
clone_size: -
d_call: TRBD1
cdr3_nt: TGTGCCAGCAGCCCAGGGACAGTCCATAGCAATCAGCCCCAGCATTTT
cdr3_aa: CASSPGTVHSNQPQHF

j_call: TRBJ2-3
v_call: TRBV5-8
clone_size: -
d_call: -
cdr3_nt: TGTGCCAGCAGCTTGGAACCCCCCGGGGGCACAGATACGCAGTATTTT
cdr3_aa: CASSLEPPGGTDTQYF

j_call: TRBJ2-7
v_call: TRBV6-1
clone_size: -
d_call: TRBD1
cdr3_nt: TGTGCCAGCAGCGCCGGGACAGGGGGCTACGAGCAGTACTTC
cdr3_aa: CASSAGTGGYEQYF

j_call: TRBJ2-7
v_call: TRBV4-2
clone_size: -
d_call: TRBD2
cdr3_nt: TGTGCCAGCAGCCAAAAGACTAGCGGGATGGACTACGAGCAGTACTTC
cdr3_aa: CASSQKTSGMDYEQYF

j_call: TRBJ2-7
v_call: TRBV28
clone_size: -
d_call: TRBD1
cdr3_nt: TGTGCCAGCTGTGTTGGAGGGACAGGCGCCTACGAGCAGTACTTC
cdr3_aa: CASCVGGTGAYEQYF

j_call: TRBJ1-1
v_call: TRBV5-6
clone_size: -
d_call: TRBD1
cdr3_nt: TGTGCCAGCAGCTATGAACGGACAGGATCTGAAGCTTTCTTT
cdr3_aa: CASSYERTGSEAFF

j_call: TRBJ2-2
v_call: TRBV2
clone_size: -
d_call: -
cdr3_nt: TGTGCCAGCAGTGAAGTGCGGGGGCGGAACACCGGGGAGCTGTTTTTT
cdr3_aa: CASSEVRGRNTGELFF

j_call: TRBJ1-1
v_call: TRBV9
clone_size: -
d_call: -
cdr3_nt: TGTGCCAGCAGCGTAGGTTACGGGAACACTGAAGCTTTCTTT
cdr3_aa: CASSVGYGNTEAFF

j_call: TRBJ1-1
v_call: TRBV6-1
clone_size: -
d_call: -
cdr3_nt: TGTGCCAGCACTACAGGGTGGACTGAAGCTTTCTTT
cdr3_aa: CASTTGWTEAFF

j_call: TRBJ2-1
v_call: TRBV29-1
clone_size: -
d_call: -
cdr3_nt: TGCAGTTGTGGCAGGGGAGACAATGAGCAGTTCTTC
cdr3_aa: CSCGRGDNEQFF

j_call: TRBJ1-5
v_call: TRBV19
clone_size: once
d_call: TRBD1
cdr3_nt: TGTGCCAGTAGTATTGGGACAGGTCGCAATCAGCCCCAGCATTTT
cdr3_aa: CASSIGTGRNQPQHF

j_call: TRBJ1-4
v_call: TRBV1
clone_size: -
d_call: -
cdr3_nt: TGCACCAGCAGCCAAGGGACAGCAACTAATGAAAAACTGTTTTTT
cdr3_aa: CTSSQGTATNEKLFF

j_call: TRBJ2-1
v_call: TRBV4-1
clone_size: once
d_call: -
cdr3_nt: TGCGCCAGCAGCCAAATGGACAGCCTATCGTCCTACAATGAGCAGTTCTTC
cdr3_aa: CASSQMDSLSSYNEQFF

j_call: TRBJ1-2
v_call: TRBV21-1
clone_size: -
d_call: -
cdr3_nt: TGTGCCAGCAGCAATATGGGAGACTATGGCTACACCTTC
cdr3_aa: CASSNMGDYGYTF

j_call: TRBJ1-5
v_call: TRBV28
clone_size: few
d_call: -
cdr3_nt: TGTGCCAGCAGGGCCCCCGGGGGCAATCAGCCCCAGCATTTT
cdr3_aa: CASRAPGGNQPQHF

j_call: TRBJ2-7
v_call: TRBV11-2
clone_size: -
d_call: TRBD1
cdr3_nt: TGTGCCAGCAGCTTAGGGCCCCAGGGGGCCTACGAGCAGTACTTC
cdr3_aa: CASSLGPQGAYEQYF

j_call: TRBJ2-1
v_call: TRBV10-3
clone_size: -
d_call: -
cdr3_nt: TGTGCCATCAGGGATTCAGAGGCCTCCTACAATGAGCAGTTCTTC
cdr3_aa: CAIRDSEASYNEQFF

j_call: TRBJ2-1
v_call: TRBV7-8
clone_size: -
d_call: TRBD2
cdr3_nt: TGTGCCAGCAGCTTGACTAGCGGGAGATTCAATGAGCAGTTCTTC
cdr3_aa: CASSLTSGRFNEQFF

j_call: TRBJ2-7
v_call: TRBV5-5
clone_size: -
d_call: -
cdr3_nt: TGTGCCAGCAGCTTGCTCAGGACTCCCTCCTACGAGCAGTACTTC
cdr3_aa: CASSLLRTPSYEQYF

j_call: TRBJ2-4
v_call: TRBV27
clone_size: many
d_call: TRBD1
cdr3_nt: TGTGCCAGTAGGACAGGAGGTGTAAACATTCAGTACTTC
cdr3_aa: CASRTGGVNIQYF

j_call: TRBJ2-4
v_call: TRBV5-6
clone_size: -
d_call: -
cdr3_nt: TGTGCCAGCAGCCCTGGAGCGGGTCCAGCCAAAAACATTCAGTACTTC
cdr3_aa: CASSPGAGPAKNIQYF

j_call: TRBJ1-2
v_call: TRBV18
clone_size: -
d_call: -
cdr3_nt: TGTGCCAGCTCACCGGATTTCAGGCTCCCCTATGGCTACACCTTC
cdr3_aa: CASSPDFRLPYGYTF

j_call: TRBJ1-1
v_call: TRBV7-9
clone_size: -
d_call: TRBD1
cdr3_nt: TGTGCCAGCAGCTCCATGACAGGGGGCCATACTGAAGCTTTCTTT
cdr3_aa: CASSSMTGGHTEAFF

j_call: TRBJ2-1
v_call: TRBV30
clone_size: -
d_call: TRBD2
cdr3_nt: TGTGCCTGGAGGGTTGGACTAGCCGCAGCAGATGAGCAGTTCTTC
cdr3_aa: CAWRVGLAAADEQFF

j_call: TRBJ2-5
v_call: TRBV2
clone_size: -
d_call: TRBD2
cdr3_nt: TGTGCCGGAGGACTAGCGGAACAAGAGACCCAGTACTTC
cdr3_aa: CAGGLAEQETQYF

j_call: TRBJ2-1
v_call: TRBV7-2
clone_size: -
d_call: -
cdr3_nt: -
cdr3_aa: CASSLVGQGTKFF

j_call: TRBJ1-5
v_call: TRBV27
clone_size: -
d_call: TRBD1
cdr3_nt: TGTGCCAGTAGACAGGGAAGACAGCCCCAGCATTTT
cdr3_aa: CASRQGRQPQHF

j_call: TRBJ1-2
v_call: TRBV18
clone_size: once
d_call: -
cdr3_nt: TGTGCCAGCTCACCATCCGCGGAATATGGCTACACCTTC
cdr3_aa: CASSPSAEYGYTF

j_call: TRBJ2-1
v_call: TRBV11-2
clone_size: -
d_call: TRBD1
cdr3_nt: TGTGCCAGCAGCTGGGACAGGGGTCGAACAGAGCAGTTCTTC
cdr3_aa: CASSWDRGRTEQFF

j_call: TRBJ2-3
v_call: TRBV13
clone_size: -
d_call: -
cdr3_nt: TGTGCCAGCAGCCCTGGCCACCGCACAGATACGCAGTATTTT
cdr3_aa: CASSPGHRTDTQYF

j_call: TRBJ1-1
v_call: TRBV28
clone_size: -
d_call: -
cdr3_nt: TGTGCCAGCAGTTTATTTGGGTTGGGGCAAACTGAAGCTTTCTTT
cdr3_aa: CASSLFGLGQTEAFF

j_call: TRBJ1-5
v_call: TRBV4-1
clone_size: -
d_call: TRBD1
cdr3_nt: TGCGCCAGCAGCCAGGAACCGCGACAGGGGGGGCATCAGCCCCAGCATTTT
cdr3_aa: CASSQEPRQGGHQPQHF

j_call: TRBJ1-1
v_call: TRBV15
clone_size: -
d_call: TRBD1
cdr3_nt: TGTGCCACCAGCGTCCGGGACAGGGATAGAGACACTGAAGCTTTCTTT
cdr3_aa: CATSVRDRDRDTEAFF

j_call: TRBJ2-3
v_call: TRBV11-3
clone_size: -
d_call: -
cdr3_nt: TGTGCCAGCAGCCGGACAGTCACAGATACGCAGTATTTT
cdr3_aa: CASSRTVTDTQYF

j_call: TRBJ1-5
v_call: TRBV30
clone_size: -
d_call: TRBD1
cdr3_nt: TGTGCCTGGAAGAGCCCTGACAGGGACAATCAGCCCCAGCATTTT
cdr3_aa: CAWKSPDRDNQPQHF

j_call: TRBJ2-1
v_call: TRBV11-2
clone_size: -
d_call: TRBD2
cdr3_nt: TGTGCCAGCAGCCCAGAAGGGACTAGGGACAATGAGCAGTTCTTC
cdr3_aa: CASSPEGTRDNEQFF

j_call: TRBJ1-2
v_call: TRBV28
clone_size: -
d_call: TRBD1
cdr3_nt: TGTGCCAGCAGTGTTACGACAGGGCAACACACCTTC
cdr3_aa: CASSVTTGQHTF

j_call: TRBJ1-5
v_call: TRBV28
clone_size: -
d_call: -
cdr3_nt: TGTGCCAGCAGTACCCCCTCGAGGGGGATGGCCTCTATAGGTCAGCCCCAGCATTTT
cdr3_aa: CASSTPSRGMASIGQPQHF

j_call: TRBJ2-1
v_call: TRBV6-5
clone_size: -
d_call: -
cdr3_nt: TGTGCCAGCAGTTACTCGGCTAGCGTCTACAATGAGCAGTTCTTC
cdr3_aa: CASSYSASVYNEQFF

j_call: TRBJ2-7
v_call: TRBV9
clone_size: -
d_call: TRBD1
cdr3_nt: TGTGCCAGCAGCGTAGTCGGGACAGGGGCGGGCGAGCAGTACTTC
cdr3_aa: CASSVVGTGAGEQYF

j_call: TRBJ1-2
v_call: TRBV5-1
clone_size: few
d_call: -
cdr3_nt: TGCGCCAGCAGCGTTACGTACCGTCCGGGACTGCGCATCTATGGCTACACCTTC
cdr3_aa: CASSVTYRPGLRIYGYTF

j_call: TRBJ1-4
v_call: TRBV6-5
clone_size: -
d_call: -
cdr3_nt: TGTGCCAGCAGTTACGGAGGAGGACTGTTTTTT
cdr3_aa: CASSYGGGLFF

j_call: TRBJ2-5
v_call: TRBV4-1
clone_size: -
d_call: TRBD2
cdr3_nt: TGCGCCAGCAGCCATAGCGGGGGCCAAGAGACCCAGTACTTC
cdr3_aa: CASSHSGGQETQYF